The source of this TCR beta chain is a study of T cell repertoires in cytomegalovirus infection. The V end lost 0 bases, the J end lost 7 bases, and 9 bases lay between the germline ends. The germline gives CDR1 ENHRY, CDR2 SYGVKD. This CDR3 has 13 amino acids. A remark on this clonotype: Its cognate antigen is unknown.

TCRdb re-called the reads through MiXCR, storing one row per CDR3 protein. The sample yields almost 500,000 distinct CDR3 sequences, about 11% seen once. Study-level points and caveats: The cumulative frequency of public TCR beta families identified carriers of CMV plus the relevant HLA.

The chain has TRBV10-3 and TRBJ1-1; D not certain. The material sequenced was PBMCs. The receptor was derived from a human donor in good health (CMV status not recorded). Some clones in this sample may be carry-over from other donors' samples. Written as DNA, the CDR3 is TGTGCCATCAGTGAGTCGCTTGGATTTGAAGCTTTCTTT. Translating gives CAISESLGFEAFF.